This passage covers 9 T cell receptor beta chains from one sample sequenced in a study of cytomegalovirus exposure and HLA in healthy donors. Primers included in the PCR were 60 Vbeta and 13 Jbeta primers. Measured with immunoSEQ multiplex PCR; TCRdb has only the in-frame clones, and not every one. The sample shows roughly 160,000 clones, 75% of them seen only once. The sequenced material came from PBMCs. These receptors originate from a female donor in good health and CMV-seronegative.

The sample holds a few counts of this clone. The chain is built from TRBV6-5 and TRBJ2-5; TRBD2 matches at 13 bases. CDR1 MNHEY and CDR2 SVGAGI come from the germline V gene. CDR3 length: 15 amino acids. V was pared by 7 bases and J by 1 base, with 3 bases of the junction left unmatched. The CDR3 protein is CASTGTSGIQETQYF. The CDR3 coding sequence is TGTGCCAGCACGGGGACTAGCGGGATCCAAGAGACCCAGTACTTC.

The CDR3 sequence is CASSTSGTGGGEQYF. The CDR3 DNA reads as TGTGCCAGCAGCACCAGCGGGACAGGGGGCGGCGAGCAGTACTTC. The gene calls are TRBV9 and TRBJ2-7, with 12 nucleotides matching TRBD1. The CDR3 loop spans 15 amino acids. The germline V gene encodes CDR1 SGDLS and CDR2 YYNGEE. With V trimmed by 4 bases and J by 6 bases, 8 bases remained unmatched.

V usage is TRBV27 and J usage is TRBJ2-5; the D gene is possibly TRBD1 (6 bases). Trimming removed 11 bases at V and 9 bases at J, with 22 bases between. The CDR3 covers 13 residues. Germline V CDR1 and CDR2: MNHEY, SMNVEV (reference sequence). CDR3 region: CAGGQRDNRAQYF. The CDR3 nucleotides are TGTGCCGGCGGGCAACGGGACAATCGGGCCCAGTACTTC.

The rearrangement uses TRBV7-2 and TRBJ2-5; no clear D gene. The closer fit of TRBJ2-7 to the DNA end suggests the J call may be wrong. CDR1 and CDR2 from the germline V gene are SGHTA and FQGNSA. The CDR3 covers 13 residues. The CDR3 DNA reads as TGTGCCAGCAGCTCCCGCGGCTCCTACGAGCAGTACTTC. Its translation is CASSSRGSYEQYF.

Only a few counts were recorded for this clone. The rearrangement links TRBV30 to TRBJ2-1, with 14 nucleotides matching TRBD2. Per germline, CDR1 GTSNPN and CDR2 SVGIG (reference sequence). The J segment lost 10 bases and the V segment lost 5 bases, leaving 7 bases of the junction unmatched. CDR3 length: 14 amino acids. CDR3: CAWGTSGSDQEQFF. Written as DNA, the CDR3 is TGTGCCTGGGGGACTAGCGGGAGCGACCAAGAGCAGTTCTTC.

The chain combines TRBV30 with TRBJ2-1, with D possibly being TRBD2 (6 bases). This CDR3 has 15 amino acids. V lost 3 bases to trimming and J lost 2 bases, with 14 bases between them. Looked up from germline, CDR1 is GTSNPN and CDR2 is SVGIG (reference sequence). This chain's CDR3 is CAWRRGAGPYNEQFF. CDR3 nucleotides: TGTGCCTGGAGACGGGGCGCGGGACCCTACAATGAGCAGTTCTTC.

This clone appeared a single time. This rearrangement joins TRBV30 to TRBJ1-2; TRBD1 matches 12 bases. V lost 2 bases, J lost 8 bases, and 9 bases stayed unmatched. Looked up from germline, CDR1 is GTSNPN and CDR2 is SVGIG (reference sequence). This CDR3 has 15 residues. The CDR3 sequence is CAWSWGQGANDGYTF. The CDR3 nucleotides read TGTGCCTGGAGTTGGGGACAGGGGGCGAATGACGGCTACACCTTC.

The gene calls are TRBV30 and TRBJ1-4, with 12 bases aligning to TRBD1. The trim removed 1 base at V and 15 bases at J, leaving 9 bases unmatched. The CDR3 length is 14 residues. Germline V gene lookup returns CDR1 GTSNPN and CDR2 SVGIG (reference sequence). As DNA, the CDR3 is TGTGCCTGGAGTGCCGGGACAGGGGGCCCCATGTTGTTTTTT. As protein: CAWSAGTGGPMLFF.

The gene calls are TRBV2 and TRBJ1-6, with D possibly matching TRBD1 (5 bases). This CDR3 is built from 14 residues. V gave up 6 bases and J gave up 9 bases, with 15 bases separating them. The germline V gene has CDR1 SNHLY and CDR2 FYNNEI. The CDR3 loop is CASSFRTGVSPLHF. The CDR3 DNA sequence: TGTGCCAGCAGCTTCAGGACGGGGGTTTCACCCCTCCACTTT.